This is a list of T cell receptor beta chains from one sample in a study of CD8 T cells in ankylosing spondylitis. TCRdb reprocessed the 5' RACE reads via MiXCR and lists one record per CDR3 protein. The table lists over 100,000 distinct CDR3 sequences, approximately 10% of them singletons. Input material: blood, either unsorted or a sorted T cell fraction (not recorded which). These receptors all come from a female donor with ankylosing spondylitis or in good health (not recorded which). CDR3s include the opening cysteine and the closing phenylalanine or tryptophan. Size values are once, few and many counts, or a class for expanded clones, and some rows have none.

V gene: TRBV3-1
J gene: TRBJ2-1
clone size: many
CDR3 protein: CASSQTGGSYNEQFF

V gene: TRBV28
J gene: TRBJ2-3
clone size: many
CDR3 protein: CASNGERVDTQYF

V gene: TRBV9
J gene: TRBJ2-2
clone size: many
CDR3 protein: CASSAIHREMNTGELFF

V gene: TRBV10-1
J gene: TRBJ1-4
clone size: few
CDR3 protein: CASSDGQHNEKLFF

V gene: TRBV7-9
J gene: TRBJ2-1
clone size: many
CDR3 protein: CASRTPDGVHEQFF

V gene: TRBV5-1
J gene: TRBJ2-2
clone size: many
CDR3 protein: CASSLGVVGELFF

V gene: TRBV7-6
J gene: TRBJ1-1
clone size: .
CDR3 protein: CASSLSTMNTEAFF

V gene: TRBV7-7
J gene: TRBJ2-7
clone size: many
CDR3 protein: CASSSGTGSSYEQYF

V gene: TRBV18
J gene: TRBJ2-7
clone size: many
CDR3 protein: CASSPPAGNYEQYF

V gene: TRBV3-1
J gene: TRBJ2-3
clone size: many
CDR3 protein: CASSQGLAATDTQYF

V gene: TRBV6-2/TRBV6-3
J gene: TRBJ2-7
clone size: many
CDR3 protein: CASSYRGHRLYEQYF

V gene: TRBV19
J gene: TRBJ2-2
clone size: many
CDR3 protein: CASSIWLGSNTGELFF

V gene: TRBV5-1
J gene: TRBJ2-1
clone size: many
CDR3 protein: CASRPGTDEQFF

V gene: TRBV5-1
J gene: TRBJ1-2
clone size: few
CDR3 protein: CASSLGAEGYGYTF

V gene: TRBV12-3/TRBV12-4
J gene: TRBJ1-6
clone size: many
CDR3 protein: CASSLTSSYNSPLHF

V gene: TRBV7-3
J gene: TRBJ2-1
clone size: many
CDR3 protein: CASSGRGPYNEQFF

V gene: TRBV11-2
J gene: TRBJ2-1
clone size: many
CDR3 protein: CASSATGGVVNEQFF

V gene: TRBV12-3/TRBV12-4
J gene: TRBJ1-2
clone size: many
CDR3 protein: CASSSTGSRVYGYTF

V gene: TRBV20-1
J gene: TRBJ2-7
clone size: many
CDR3 protein: CSASRETWGNEQYF

V gene: TRBV20-1
J gene: TRBJ2-2
clone size: many
CDR3 protein: CSAHGLAGDTGELFF

V gene: TRBV5-1
J gene: TRBJ2-2
clone size: many
CDR3 protein: CASSWDRVNTGELFF

V gene: TRBV12-3/TRBV12-4
J gene: TRBJ2-7
clone size: many
CDR3 protein: CASSLGGQLF

V gene: TRBV7-2
J gene: TRBJ1-6
clone size: few
CDR3 protein: CASSLDSGRGSPLHF

V gene: TRBV20-1
J gene: TRBJ1-1
clone size: many
CDR3 protein: CSASSGKHTEAFF

V gene: TRBV5-1
J gene: TRBJ2-1
clone size: few
CDR3 protein: CASRGTSGHNEQFF

V gene: TRBV28
J gene: TRBJ1-1
clone size: .
CDR3 protein: CASSFPQGANTEAFF

V gene: TRBV5-1
J gene: TRBJ1-1
clone size: few
CDR3 protein: CASSLRANTNTEAFF

V gene: TRBV7-8
J gene: TRBJ1-1
clone size: many
CDR3 protein: CASSLIGIEGTEAFF

V gene: TRBV5-6
J gene: TRBJ2-5
clone size: many
CDR3 protein: CASSSMVLETQYF

V gene: TRBV7-9
J gene: TRBJ1-5
clone size: many
CDR3 protein: CASSRGGLAGPQHF

V gene: TRBV24-1
J gene: TRBJ1-1
clone size: .
CDR3 protein: CATSAPGRNTEAFF

V gene: TRBV3-1
J gene: TRBJ2-5
clone size: .
CDR3 protein: CASSQGLQETQYF

V gene: TRBV13
J gene: TRBJ2-7
clone size: many
CDR3 protein: CASSVGTAGYYEQYF

V gene: TRBV10-3
J gene: TRBJ2-3
clone size: many
CDR3 protein: CAIKDSPTDTQYF

V gene: TRBV12-3/TRBV12-4
J gene: TRBJ1-2
clone size: many
CDR3 protein: CASSPGTVGGGYTF

V gene: TRBV6-5
J gene: TRBJ2-7
clone size: many
CDR3 protein: CASSYSGGEAYEQYF

V gene: TRBV5-1
J gene: TRBJ2-1
clone size: many
CDR3 protein: CASSLNSYNEQFF

V gene: TRBV7-3
J gene: TRBJ2-6
clone size: many
CDR3 protein: CASSLGMNIPGANVLTF

V gene: TRBV6-1
J gene: TRBJ1-2
clone size: many
CDR3 protein: CASSEAGNYGYTF

V gene: TRBV7-9
J gene: TRBJ1-1
clone size: many
CDR3 protein: CASSARDRLNTEAFF

V gene: TRBV20-1
J gene: TRBJ2-7
clone size: many
CDR3 protein: CSARDDLQGGEQYF

V gene: TRBV6-1
J gene: TRBJ2-3
clone size: many
CDR3 protein: CASRQAASHTDTQYF

V gene: TRBV20-1
J gene: TRBJ2-1
clone size: many
CDR3 protein: CSAYLAGAGEQFF